This T cell receptor (beta chain) is from a study of T cells expressing NK-cell markers. The CDR3 runs to 12 residues. Researchers built TCR beta cDNA using 5'RACE template switching with UMIs. TCRdb reprocessed the 5' RACE reads; each CDR3 protein has one entry and no DNA is given. The record lists 130,000 to 150,000 distinct CDR3 sequences, of which the ten most abundant hold about 12%. The chain joins TRBV21-1 to TRBJ1-5. TRBV21-1 is a pseudogene. Sequenced material: blood T cells: a sorted CD56 or NKG2C T cell subset, CD4+ or CD8+ T cells, or bulk PBMC T cells (not recorded which). This clonotype was obtained from a man aged 18 to 29 in good health. This CDR3 reads CASTNSNQPQHF.